This T cell receptor (beta chain) was retrieved from a study of circulating and synovial CD4+ cells in juvenile arthritis. The CDR3 sequence is 16 residues long. The germline V gene encodes CDR1 MNHNY and CDR2 SVGAGI (reference sequence). With 6 bases removed from V and 0 bases from J, the gap between germline ends came to 16 bases. As regards this clone: What it recognizes is unknown.

Method: immunoSEQ multiplex PCR; TCRdb's copy keeps in-frame clones and lacks some. Seen here are about 3,900 clones, nearly 85% observed once, and the top ten hold more than 2.5%. Findings and caveats of the study: Bulk blood CD4 repertoires were more diverse than these. Measured synovium overlap likely understates the true shared repertoire.

What was sequenced was CD4+ T cells from synovial fluid. This chain uses TRBV6-6 with TRBJ2-3; D is possibly TRBD2 (6 bases). The source is a human donor with juvenile idiopathic arthritis. CDR3 protein: CASRSGLGGSTDTQYF. In DNA, the CDR3 is TGTGCCAGCAGGTCCGGATTGGGGGGTAGCACAGATACGCAGTATTTT.